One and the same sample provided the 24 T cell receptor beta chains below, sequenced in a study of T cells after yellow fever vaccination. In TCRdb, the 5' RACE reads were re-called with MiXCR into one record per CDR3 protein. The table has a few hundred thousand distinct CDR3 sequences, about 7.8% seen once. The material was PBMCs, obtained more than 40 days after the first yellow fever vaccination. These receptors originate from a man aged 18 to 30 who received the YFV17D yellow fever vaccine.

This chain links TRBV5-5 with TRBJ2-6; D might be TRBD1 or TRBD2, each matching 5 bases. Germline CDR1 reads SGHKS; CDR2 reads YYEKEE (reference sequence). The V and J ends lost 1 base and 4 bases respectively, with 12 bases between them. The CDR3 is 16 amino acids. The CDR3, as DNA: TGTGCCAGCAGCTTGAGAGGGGCGGGCGGGGCCAACGTCCTGACTTTC. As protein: CASSLRGAGGANVLTF.

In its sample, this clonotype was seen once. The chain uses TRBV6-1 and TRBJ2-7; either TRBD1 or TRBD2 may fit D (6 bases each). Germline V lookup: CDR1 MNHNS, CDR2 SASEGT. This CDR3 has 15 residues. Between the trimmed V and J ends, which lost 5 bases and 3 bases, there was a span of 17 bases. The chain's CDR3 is CASSPNAGHSYEQYV. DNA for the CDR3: TGTGCCAGCAGTCCGAACGCGGGACACAGCTACGAGCAGTACGTC.

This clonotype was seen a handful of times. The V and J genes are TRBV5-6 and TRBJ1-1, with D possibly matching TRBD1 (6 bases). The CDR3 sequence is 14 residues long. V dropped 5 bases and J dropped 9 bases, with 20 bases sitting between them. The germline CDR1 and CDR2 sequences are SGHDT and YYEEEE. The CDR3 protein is CASRRILLGGQAFF. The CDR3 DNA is TGTGCCAGCAGGCGAATCCTCCTCGGGGGCCAAGCTTTCTTT.

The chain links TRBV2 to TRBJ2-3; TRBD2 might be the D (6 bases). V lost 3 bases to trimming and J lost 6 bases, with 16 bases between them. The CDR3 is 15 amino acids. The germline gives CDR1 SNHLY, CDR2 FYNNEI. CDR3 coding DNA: TGTGCCAGCAGTGAGGTATTAGCGGTGGGGGATACGCAGTATTTT. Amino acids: CASSEVLAVGDTQYF.

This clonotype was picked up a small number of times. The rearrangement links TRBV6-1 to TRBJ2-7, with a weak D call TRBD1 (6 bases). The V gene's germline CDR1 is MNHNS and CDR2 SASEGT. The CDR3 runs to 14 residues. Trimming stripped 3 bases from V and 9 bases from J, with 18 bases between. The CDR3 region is CASSDIGRSGVQYF. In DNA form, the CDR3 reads TGTGCCAGCAGTGATATAGGCAGATCAGGGGTGCAGTACTTC.

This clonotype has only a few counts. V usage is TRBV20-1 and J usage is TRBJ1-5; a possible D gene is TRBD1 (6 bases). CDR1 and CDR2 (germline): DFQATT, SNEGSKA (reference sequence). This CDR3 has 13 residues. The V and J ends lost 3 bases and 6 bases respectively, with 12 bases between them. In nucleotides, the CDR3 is TGCAGTGCTAGGGGACTACAGGGTCAGCCCCAGCATTTT. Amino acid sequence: CSARGLQGQPQHF.

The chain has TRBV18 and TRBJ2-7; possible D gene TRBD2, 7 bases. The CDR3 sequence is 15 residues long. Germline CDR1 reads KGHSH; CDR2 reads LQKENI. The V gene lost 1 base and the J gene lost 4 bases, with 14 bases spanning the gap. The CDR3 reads CASSPRGGGIYEQYF. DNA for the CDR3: TGTGCCAGCTCACCACGAGGCGGGGGCATTTACGAGCAGTACTTC.

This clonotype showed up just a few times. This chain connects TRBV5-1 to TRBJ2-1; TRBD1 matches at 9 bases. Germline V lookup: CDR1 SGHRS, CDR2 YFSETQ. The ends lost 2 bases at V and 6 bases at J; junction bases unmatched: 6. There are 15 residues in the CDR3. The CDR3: CASSFRDRVSNEQFF. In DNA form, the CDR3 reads TGCGCCAGCAGCTTCCGGGACAGGGTAAGCAATGAGCAGTTCTTC. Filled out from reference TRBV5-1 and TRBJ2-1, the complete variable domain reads KAGVTQTPRYLIKTRGQQVTLSCSPISGHRSVSWYQQTPGQGLQFLFEYFSETQRNKGNFPGRFSGRQFSNSRSEMNVSTLELGDSALYLCASSFRDRVSNEQFFGPGTRLTVL.

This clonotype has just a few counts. The CDR3 is CASSGTGSYEQYV. The CDR3 DNA reads as TGTGCCAGCAGTGGCACAGGGTCCTACGAGCAGTACGTC. This chain uses TRBV6-1 with TRBJ2-7, with D perhaps TRBD1 (6 bases). This CDR3 region has 13 residues. Germline values: CDR1 MNHNS, CDR2 SASEGT. V gave up 4 bases and J gave up 1 base, with 8 bases separating them.

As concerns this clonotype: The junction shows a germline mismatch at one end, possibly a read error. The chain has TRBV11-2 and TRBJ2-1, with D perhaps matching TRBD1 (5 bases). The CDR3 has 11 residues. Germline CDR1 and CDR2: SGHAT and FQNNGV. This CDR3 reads CASSLEGAALF. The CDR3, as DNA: TGTGCCAGCAGCTTGGAAGGGGCCGCACTCTTC.

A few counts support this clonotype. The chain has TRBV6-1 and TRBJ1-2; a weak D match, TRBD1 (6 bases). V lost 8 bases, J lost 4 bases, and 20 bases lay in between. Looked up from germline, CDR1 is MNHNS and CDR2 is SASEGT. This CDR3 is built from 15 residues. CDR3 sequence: CASRGGEQGVYGYTF. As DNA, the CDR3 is TGTGCCAGCCGGGGAGGGGAACAGGGAGTCTATGGCTACACCTTC.

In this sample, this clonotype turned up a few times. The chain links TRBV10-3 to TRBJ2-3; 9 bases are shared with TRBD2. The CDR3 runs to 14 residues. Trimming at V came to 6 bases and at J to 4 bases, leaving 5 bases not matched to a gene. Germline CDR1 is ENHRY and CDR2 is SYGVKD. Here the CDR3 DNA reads TGTGCCATCAGGGGGGGACTAGCCTCAGATACGCAGTATTTT. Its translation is CAIRGGLASDTQYF.

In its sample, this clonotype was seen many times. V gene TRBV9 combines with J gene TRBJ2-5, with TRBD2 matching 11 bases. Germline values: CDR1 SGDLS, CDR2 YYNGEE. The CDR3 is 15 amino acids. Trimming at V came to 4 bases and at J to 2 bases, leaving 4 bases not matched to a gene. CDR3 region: CASSPRLAGQETQYF. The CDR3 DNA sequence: TGTGCCAGCAGCCCTAGACTAGCGGGGCAAGAGACCCAGTACTTC.

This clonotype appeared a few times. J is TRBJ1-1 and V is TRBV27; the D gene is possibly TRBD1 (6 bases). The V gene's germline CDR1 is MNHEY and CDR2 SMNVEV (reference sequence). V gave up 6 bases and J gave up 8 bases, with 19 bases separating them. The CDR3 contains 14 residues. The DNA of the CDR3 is TGTGCCAGCAGCCGGATACAGGGCGGGTCGGAAGCTTTCTTT. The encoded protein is CASSRIQGGSEAFF.

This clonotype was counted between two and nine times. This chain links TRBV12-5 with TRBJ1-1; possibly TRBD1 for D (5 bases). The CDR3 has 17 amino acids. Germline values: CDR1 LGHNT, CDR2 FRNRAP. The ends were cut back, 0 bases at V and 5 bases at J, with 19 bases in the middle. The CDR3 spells CASGLVRPGPGGTEAFF. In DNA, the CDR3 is TGTGCTAGTGGTTTGGTACGTCCAGGGCCGGGAGGGACTGAAGCTTTCTTT.

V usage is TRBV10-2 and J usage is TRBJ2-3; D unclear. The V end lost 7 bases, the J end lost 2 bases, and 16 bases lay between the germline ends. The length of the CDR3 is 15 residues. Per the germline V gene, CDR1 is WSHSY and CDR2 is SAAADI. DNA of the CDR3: TGCGCCAGCATTGTGGCCCAGGTCCACACAGATACGCAGTATTTT. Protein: CASIVAQVHTDTQYF.

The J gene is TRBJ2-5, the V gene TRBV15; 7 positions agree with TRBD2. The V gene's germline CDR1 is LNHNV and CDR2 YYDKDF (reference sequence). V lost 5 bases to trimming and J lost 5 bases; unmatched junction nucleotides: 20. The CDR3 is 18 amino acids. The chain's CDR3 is CATSSQDHLLAISETQYF. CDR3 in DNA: TGTGCCACCAGCTCACAAGACCACCTACTAGCGATCTCGGAGACCCAGTACTTC.

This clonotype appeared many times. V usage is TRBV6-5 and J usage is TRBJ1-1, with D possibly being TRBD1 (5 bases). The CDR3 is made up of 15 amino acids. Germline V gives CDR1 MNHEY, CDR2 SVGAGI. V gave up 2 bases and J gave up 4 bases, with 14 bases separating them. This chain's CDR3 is CASSYDRGSRTEAFF. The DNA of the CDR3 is TGTGCCAGCAGTTACGATAGGGGATCCCGCACTGAAGCTTTCTTT.

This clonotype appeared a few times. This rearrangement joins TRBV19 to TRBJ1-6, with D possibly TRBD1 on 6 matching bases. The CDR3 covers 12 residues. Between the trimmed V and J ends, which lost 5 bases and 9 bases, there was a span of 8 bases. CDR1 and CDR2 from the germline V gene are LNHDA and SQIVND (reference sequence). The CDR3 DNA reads TGTGCCAGTAGTGCGGGGGCTTCACCCCTCCACTTT. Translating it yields CASSAGASPLHF.

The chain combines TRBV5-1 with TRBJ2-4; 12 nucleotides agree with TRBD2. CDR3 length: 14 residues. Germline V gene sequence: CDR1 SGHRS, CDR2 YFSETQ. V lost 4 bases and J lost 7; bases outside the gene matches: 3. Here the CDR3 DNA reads TGCGCCAGCAGCAAAACTAGCGGGGGGAACATTCAGTACTTC. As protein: CASSKTSGGNIQYF.

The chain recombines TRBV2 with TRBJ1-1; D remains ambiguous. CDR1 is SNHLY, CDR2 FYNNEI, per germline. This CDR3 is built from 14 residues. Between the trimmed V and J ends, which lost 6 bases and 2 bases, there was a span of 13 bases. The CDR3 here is CASSYKGGNTEAFF. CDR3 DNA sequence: TGTGCCAGCAGCTATAAAGGAGGAAACACTGAAGCTTTCTTT.

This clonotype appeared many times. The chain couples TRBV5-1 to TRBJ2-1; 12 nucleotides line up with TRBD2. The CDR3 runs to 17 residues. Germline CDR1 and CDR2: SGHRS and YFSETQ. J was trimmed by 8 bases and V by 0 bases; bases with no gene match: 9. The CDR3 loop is CASSLVPSGGAGYEQFF. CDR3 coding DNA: TGCGCCAGCAGCTTGGTGCCTAGCGGGGGGGCCGGTTATGAGCAGTTCTTC.

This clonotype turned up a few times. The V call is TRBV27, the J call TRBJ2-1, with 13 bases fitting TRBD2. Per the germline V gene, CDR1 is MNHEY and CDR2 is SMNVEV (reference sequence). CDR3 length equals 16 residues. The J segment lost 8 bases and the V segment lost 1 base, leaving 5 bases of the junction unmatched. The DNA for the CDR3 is TGTGCCAGCAGTTTATTGCGGACTAGCGGGGGCGATGAGCAGTTCTTC. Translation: CASSLLRTSGGDEQFF.

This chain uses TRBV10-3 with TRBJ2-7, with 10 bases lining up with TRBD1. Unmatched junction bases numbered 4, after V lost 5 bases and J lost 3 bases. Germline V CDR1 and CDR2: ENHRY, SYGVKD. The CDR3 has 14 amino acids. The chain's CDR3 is CAISSGTGVYEQYF. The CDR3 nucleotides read TGTGCCATCAGTTCCGGGACAGGGGTCTACGAGCAGTACTTC.